Listed here is a single TCR beta chain. The antigen is not known. TCRdb re-called the RT-PCR reads through MiXCR, storing one row per CDR3 protein. Seen here are roughly 18,000 distinct CDR3 sequences, 60% to 70% observed once, and the top ten hold 7.7%. This record belongs to a study of yellow fever vaccine responses in identical twins. Study observations and caveats: In identical twins, vaccine T cell responses appeared partly shared and partly individual.

V was pared by 2 bases and J by 2 bases, with 4 bases of the junction left unmatched. CDR1 KGHSH and CDR2 LQKENI come from the germline V gene. This CDR3 spans 15 amino acids. The chain links TRBV18 to TRBJ2-3, with 7 bases fitting TRBD1. This TCR was recovered from a woman between 18 and 30 years old who received the yellow fever vaccine. Material: T cells from blood (PBMCs), unsorted or a sorted subset (not recorded which), obtained before or after yellow fever vaccination (not recorded which). CDR3 DNA: TGTGCCAGCTCACCAGGGGACAGAAACACAGATACGCAGTATTTT. As protein: CASSPGDRNTDTQYF.